This TCR beta chain appears in the sequencing data of a study of shared clonotypes between healthy human individuals. Study-wide context: For every donor, three CD4 naive, three CD4 memory, two CD8 naive and one CD8 memory plates were used.

Trimming pared 2 bases from V and 5 bases from J, leaving 19 bases between. This CDR3 spans 16 amino acids. From germline, CDR1 is SGHVS and CDR2 FQNEAQ. Sequencing was performed with immunoSEQ multiplex PCR; in TCRdb, only in-frame clones are kept and a portion is missing. Altogether about 2 million clones are present, approximately 95% being singletons, with the ten largest covering approximately 1.2%. On this clone: Its antigen is still unknown.

The naive CD8 population came from CD45RO-negative cells selected for CCR7, without terminally differentiated effector memory CD45RA+ cells. Study results and caveats: Researchers sampled only blood; tissue repertoires likely differ. A few donors shared approximately 5% of their naive CD4 clonotypes.

Sequencing used naive CD8+ T cells sorted from blood. This rearrangement joins TRBV7-8 to TRBJ2-7, with D possibly matching TRBD1 (6 bases). The sequence was collected from a young man in good health. CDR3 protein: CASSLHAAGASNEQYF. The CDR3 bases are TGTGCCAGCAGCTTACATGCGGCAGGGGCATCAAACGAGCAGTACTTC.